This T cell receptor (beta chain) stems from a study of OX40 agonist ivuxolimab in advanced cancers. Background on the study: Intravenous ivuxolimab at 0.01 to 10 mg/kg was given to patients every 2 weeks.

The data were produced by immunoSEQ multiplex PCR, yet TCRdb's version contains in-frame clones alone and is incomplete. This table has roughly 71,000 clones, roughly 82% appearing once. V shed 4 bases and J shed 1 base, with 5 bases lying between them. The CDR3 sequence is 12 residues long. CDR1 is SGDLS and CDR2 is YYNGEE in the germline V gene. As to this clone: The antigen is unknown.

Study-wide findings and caveats: The 0.1-3.0 mg/kg partial responders had among the lowest clonal expansion. Averaging showed that CD8+ T cells had more expanded clones than CD4+ did.

Sequences were derived from CD4+ or CD8+ T cells sorted from blood, sampled in a trial of the OX40 agonist ivuxolimab. This clonotype was obtained from an adult with an advanced solid tumor such as melanoma, head and neck, liver or kidney cancer. This chain connects TRBV9 to TRBJ1-1; D ambiguous. The CDR3 nucleotides read TGTGCCAGCAGCAGGGAGAACACTGAAGCTTTCTTT. The encoded protein is CASSRENTEAFF.